The T cell receptor beta chain under discussion was sequenced for a study of T cell responses to AZD1222 COVID-19 vaccine. Study at large: Second doses that came at about 4 or about 12 weeks were put together.

Here immunoSEQ multiplex PCR was the method, and the copy in TCRdb shows in-frame clones only, minus some. The sample has about 70,000 clones, around 84% seen once. Notes on this clone: What it binds is not known.

Germline V gene data show CDR1 as SGHNT and CDR2 as YYREEE (reference sequence). The CDR3 covers 17 residues. The ends were cut back, 4 bases at V and 7 bases at J, with 26 bases in the middle. Notes on the study in general: When two AZD1222 doses had been given, Spike-specific TCR breadth and depth rose.

The receptor was isolated from an adult in good health. The sequences come from peripheral blood, collected on day 0 of AZD1222 vaccination. The chain combines TRBV5-4 with TRBJ1-1, with a possible D match to TRBD1 (6 bases). This chain's CDR3 is CASSLPLGQGNNGEAFF. CDR3 in DNA: TGTGCCAGCAGCCTACCACTTGGGCAGGGGAATAATGGTGAAGCTTTCTTT.